Detailed here is one T cell receptor beta chain. This record comes from a study of shared clonotypes between healthy human individuals. Study as a whole: CD4 naive cells filled three plates per donor, CD4 memory three, CD8 naive two and CD8 memory one.

V was pared by 2 bases and J by 5 bases, with 5 bases of the junction left unmatched. This CDR3 region has 15 residues. Germline CDR1 is SGHNT and CDR2 is YYREEE (reference sequence). Assay used: immunoSEQ multiplex PCR; TCRdb lists only in-frame clones, some missing. The sample yields around 620,000 clones, approximately 95% seen once. Naivety among CD8 cells was defined by CD45RO negativity and positive CCR7 selection, thereby excluding terminally differentiated effector memory CD45RA+ cells. Adults of Caucasian background living in Nashville, Tennessee made up all donors. The chain is built from TRBV5-4 and TRBJ2-2, with 8 nucleotides matching TRBD1. Sequenced input: naive CD8+ T cells sorted from blood. The receptor was derived from a woman aged 25 to 39 in good health. The CDR3 is CASSFPGGGTGELFF. The CDR3 DNA reads as TGTGCCAGCAGCTTCCCAGGGGGCGGGACCGGGGAGCTGTTTTTT.